This TCR beta chain was obtained from a study of T cell responses to AZD1222 COVID-19 vaccine. CDR1 is LNHDA, CDR2 SQIVND, per germline (reference sequence). The CDR3 runs 14 residues. The ends lost 4 bases at V and 3 bases at J; junction bases unmatched: 1. Clones were read by immunoSEQ multiplex PCR, and TCRdb kept only the in-frame ones, dropping some. The sample consists of 85,000 to 130,000 clones, 89% of them appearing once. The source is an adult in good health. J is TRBJ2-5 and V is TRBV19, with TRBD1 identical over 11 bases. Sequencing was performed on peripheral blood, taken on day 0 of AZD1222 vaccination. Here the CDR3 DNA reads TGTGCCAGTAGTAGGACAGGGGGCGAAGAGACCCAGTACTTC. Its protein is CASSRTGGEETQYF.